This T cell receptor beta chain comes out of a study of T cell responses to AZD1222 COVID-19 vaccine. The study's findings and limits: Vaccine-associated CD4 TCRs ranged over spike, dominating at 160-218 and 743-854.

Note on this clone: Antigen specificity is unknown.

TCRdb's table, derived via immunoSEQ multiplex PCR, lists solely in-frame clones and lacks some. The table records about 120,000 clones, 80% to 90% of them present only once. Pooling was applied to second doses at about 4 or about 12 weeks. The germline CDR1 and CDR2 sequences are MNHEY and SVGAGI. The V and J ends lost 3 bases and 4 bases, in that order; junction bases with no gene match: 3. The CDR3 totals 14 residues. Specimen: peripheral blood, collected 28 days after the second AZD1222 dose. V gene TRBV6-5 combines with J gene TRBJ2-3, with 8 bases identical to TRBD1. This clonotype originated in an adult who received the AZD1222 COVID-19 vaccine. The CDR3 loop reads CASSYSDRADTQYF. CDR3 DNA: TGTGCCAGCAGTTATTCGGACAGGGCAGATACGCAGTATTTT.